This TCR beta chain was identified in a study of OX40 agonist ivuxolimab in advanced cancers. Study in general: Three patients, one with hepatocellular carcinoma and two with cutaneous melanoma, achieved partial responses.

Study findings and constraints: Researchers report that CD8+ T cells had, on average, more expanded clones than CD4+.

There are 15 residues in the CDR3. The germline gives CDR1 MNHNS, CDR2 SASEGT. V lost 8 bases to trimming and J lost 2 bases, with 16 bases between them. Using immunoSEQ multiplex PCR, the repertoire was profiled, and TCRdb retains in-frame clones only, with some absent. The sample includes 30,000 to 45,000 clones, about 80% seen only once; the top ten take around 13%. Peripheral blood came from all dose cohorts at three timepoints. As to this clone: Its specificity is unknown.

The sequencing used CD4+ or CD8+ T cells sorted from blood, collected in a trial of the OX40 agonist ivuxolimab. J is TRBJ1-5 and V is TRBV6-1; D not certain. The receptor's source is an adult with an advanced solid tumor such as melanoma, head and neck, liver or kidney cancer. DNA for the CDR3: TGTGCCAGCCTTACGGAAGGGTCTCGCAATCAGCCCCAGCATTTT. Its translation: CASLTEGSRNQPQHF.